Following are 10 T cell receptor beta chains from one sample sequenced in a study of CD8 T cells in ankylosing spondylitis. MiXCR, applied by TCRdb to the 5' RACE reads, yields one record per CDR3 protein. This table has a few hundred thousand distinct CDR3 sequences, around a tenth appearing once. The specimen sequenced was blood, either unsorted or a sorted T cell fraction (not recorded which). The receptors come from a male donor with ankylosing spondylitis or in good health (not recorded which).

This clonotype was counted at least ten times. This chain joins TRBV3-1 and TRBJ2-7; maybe TRBD1 (6 bases). The CDR3 covers 15 residues. The germline V and J ends were trimmed by 4 bases and 4 bases, with 17 bases remaining between them. The germline V gene has CDR1 LGHDT and CDR2 YNNKEL (reference sequence). CDR3 DNA: TGTGCCAGCAGCCCGGTAATACAGGGATTTTACGAGCAGTACTTC. As protein: CASSPVIQGFYEQYF.

This clonotype was detected ten times or more. This chain uses TRBV5-1 with TRBJ2-7, with 8 bases aligning to TRBD2. CDR3 size: 15 residues. The junction had 6 bases not matched to a gene; V was cut back by 4 bases and J by 0 bases. Germline V gene data show CDR1 as SGHRS and CDR2 as YFSETQ. The CDR3 bases are TGCGCCAGCAGCCCTACTAGCGGAAGCTCCTACGAGCAGTACTTC. Protein: CASSPTSGSSYEQYF. The full variable domain, its missing parts supplied by reference TRBV5-1 and TRBJ2-7, is KAGVTQTPRYLIKTRGQQVTLSCSPISGHRSVSWYQQTPGQGLQFLFEYFSETQRNKGNFPGRFSGRQFSNSRSEMNVSTLELGDSALYLCASSPTSGSSYEQYFGPGTRLTVT.

There are many counts of this clonotype. The chain recombines TRBV28 with TRBJ1-1; D possibly corresponds to TRBD1 (6 bases). This CDR3 has 16 amino acids. The V gene lost 5 bases and the J gene lost 1 base, with 17 bases spanning the gap. CDR1 MDHEN and CDR2 SYDVKM come from the germline V gene. CDR3 in DNA: TGTGCCAGCAGTCCTCCGGGACAACAACGGAACACTGAAGCTTTCTTT. It is translated as CASSPPGQQRNTEAFF.

This clonotype has at least ten counts. The genes are TRBV29-1 and TRBJ2-1, with TRBD1 matching over 8 bases. CDR1 is SQVTM, CDR2 ANQGSEA, per germline. V shed 7 bases and J 8 bases; nucleotides not matched to a gene: 10. The CDR3 runs 13 residues. CDR3: CSGTGLGGDEQFF. The CDR3 DNA follows: TGCAGCGGGACAGGGCTTGGCGGAGATGAGCAGTTCTTC.

This clonotype was counted at least ten times. The CDR3 bases are TGTGCCAGCAGCTACCGACTAGTTGGCGCAGATACGCAGTATTTT. Its protein product is CASSYRLVGADTQYF. The chain combines TRBV2 with TRBJ2-3, with TRBD2 as a possible D gene (6 bases). The germline V gene encodes CDR1 SNHLY and CDR2 FYNNEI. The CDR3 runs 15 residues. Trimming removed 6 bases from V and 4 bases from J, with 17 bases in between. The full variable domain, completed using reference TRBV2 and TRBJ2-3, is EPEVTQTPSHQVTQMGQEVILRCVPISNHLYFYWYRQILGQKVEFLVSFYNNEISEKSEIFDDQFSVERPDGSNFTLKIRSTKLEDSAMYFCASSYRLVGADTQYFGPGTRLTVL.

The chain is built from TRBV6-1 and TRBJ1-1; D is perhaps TRBD1 (5 bases). CDR1 is MNHNS, CDR2 SASEGT, per germline. V lost 6 bases and J 6 bases, leaving 20 bases between the germline ends. CDR3 length equals 15 residues. CDR3 residues: CASSHRGGTHPEAFF. In nucleotides, the CDR3 is TGTGCCAGCAGCCACCGGGGAGGGACCCACCCTGAAGCTTTCTTT.

In this sample, this clonotype turned up a few times. V usage is TRBV20-1 and J usage is TRBJ2-5; no clear D gene. The V gene's germline CDR1 is DFQATT and CDR2 SNEGSKA (reference sequence). This CDR3 spans 15 amino acids. V dropped 0 bases and J dropped 1 base, with 12 bases sitting between them. The CDR3 bases are TGCAGTGCTAGAGATCAGAAGGGTAGCCAAGAGACCCAGTACTTC. Translating gives CSARDQKGSQETQYF.

The chain uses TRBV6-1 and TRBJ2-1, with TRBD2 matching over 12 bases. CDR3 length: 16 amino acids. The germline V gene has CDR1 MNHNS and CDR2 SASEGT. The J segment lost 7 bases and the V segment lost 3 bases, leaving 7 bases of the junction unmatched. CDR3 nucleotide sequence: TGTGCCAGCAGTGACCTCGGACTAGCGGGGTTGAATGAGCAGTTCTTC. Encoded protein: CASSDLGLAGLNEQFF.

Many counts were recorded for this clonotype. The CDR3 coding sequence is TGTGCCAGCAGCGCCCTAGCATCCAATGAGCAGTTCTTC. This translates into CASSALASNEQFF. The rearrangement uses TRBV7-2 and TRBJ2-1; D might be TRBD2 (5 bases). The V end lost 5 bases, the J end lost 6 bases, and 11 bases lay between the germline ends. Germline CDR1 is SGHTA and CDR2 is FQGNSA. The CDR3 is 13 residues long.

This clonotype was observed many times. This chain joins TRBV24-1 and TRBJ2-5, with 10 bases that match TRBD1. The CDR3 covers 16 residues. The germline gives CDR1 KGHDR, CDR2 SFDVKD. V was clipped by 2 bases and J by 6 bases; unmatched bases: 8. The CDR3 DNA is TGTGCCACCAGTGATTCAGGACAGGGGGGTCGGAAGACCCAGTACTTC. Protein product: CATSDSGQGGRKTQYF.